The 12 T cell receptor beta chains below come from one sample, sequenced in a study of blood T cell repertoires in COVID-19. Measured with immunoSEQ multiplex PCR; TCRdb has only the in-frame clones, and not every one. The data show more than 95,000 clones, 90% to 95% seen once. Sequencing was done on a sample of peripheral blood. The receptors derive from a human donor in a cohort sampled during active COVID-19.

CDR3 residues: CASSYSGSTDTQYF. The CDR3 coding sequence is TGTGCCAGCAGTTACTCGGGCTCGACAGATACGCAGTATTTT. The chain has TRBV6-7 and TRBJ2-3; D not resolved. TRBV6-7 is flagged as an ORF with uncertain function. This CDR3 is 14 amino acids long. V was trimmed by 0 bases and J by 3 bases, leaving 7 bases between them.

CDR3 coding DNA: TGTGCCAGCAGCCCCTCCAGGGGGCCCTATGGCTACACCTTC. It codes for CASSPSRGPYGYTF. The chain is built from TRBV7-2 and TRBJ1-2; 8 nucleotides agree with TRBD1. The ends lost 5 bases at V and 4 bases at J; junction bases unmatched: 6. The germline V gene has CDR1 SGHTA and CDR2 FQGNSA. This CDR3 has 14 residues.

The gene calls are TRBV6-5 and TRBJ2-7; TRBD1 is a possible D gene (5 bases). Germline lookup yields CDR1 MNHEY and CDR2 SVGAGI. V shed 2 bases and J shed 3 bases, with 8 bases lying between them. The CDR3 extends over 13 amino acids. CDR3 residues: CASSYAQGYEQYF. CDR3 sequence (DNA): TGTGCCAGCAGTTACGCCCAGGGCTACGAGCAGTACTTC.

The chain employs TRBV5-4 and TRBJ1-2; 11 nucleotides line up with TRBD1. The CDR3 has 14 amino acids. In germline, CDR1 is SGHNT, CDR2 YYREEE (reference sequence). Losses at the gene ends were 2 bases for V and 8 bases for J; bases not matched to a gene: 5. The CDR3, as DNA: TGTGCCAGCAGCTTTACGGACAGGGGGCAGGGCTACACCTTC. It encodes CASSFTDRGQGYTF.

CDR3 bases: TGTGCCACCAGCAGAGGATGGGCAGGGGATGGCTACACCTTC. Protein sequence: CATSRGWAGDGYTF. The chain has TRBV15 and TRBJ1-2, with TRBD1 as a possible D gene (6 bases). Germline V gene sequence: CDR1 LNHNV, CDR2 YYDKDF (reference sequence). This CDR3 has 14 residues. Trimming removed 1 base from V and 6 bases from J, with 12 bases in between.

CDR3 in DNA: TGTGCCAGCAGTTCCCCCCTCTACGAGCAGTACTTC. Translated, it gives CASSSPLYEQYF. The chain carries TRBV6-5 and TRBJ2-7, with no clear D. CDR3 length: 12 amino acids. The V end was cut by 4 bases, the J end by 3 bases, with 7 bases between. CDR1 MNHEY and CDR2 SVGAGI come from the germline V gene.

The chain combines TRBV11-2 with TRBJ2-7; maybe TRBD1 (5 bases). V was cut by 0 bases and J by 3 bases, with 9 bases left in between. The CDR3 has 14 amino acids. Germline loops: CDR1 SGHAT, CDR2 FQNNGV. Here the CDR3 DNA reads TGTGCCAGCAGCTTAGAGGGGCCCCTCTACGAGCAGTACTTC. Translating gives CASSLEGPLYEQYF.

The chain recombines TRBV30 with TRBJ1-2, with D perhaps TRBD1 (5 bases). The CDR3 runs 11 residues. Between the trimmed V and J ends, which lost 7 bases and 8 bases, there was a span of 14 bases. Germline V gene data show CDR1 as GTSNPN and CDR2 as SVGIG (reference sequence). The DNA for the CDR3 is TGTGCCTCCGGGACTTGGGGGGGCTACACCTTC. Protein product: CASGTWGGYTF. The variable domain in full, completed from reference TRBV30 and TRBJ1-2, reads SQTIHQWPATLVQPVGSPLSLECTVEGTSNPNLYWYRQAAGRGLQLLFYSVGIGQISSEVPQNLSASRPQDRQFILSSKKLLLSDSGFYLCASGTWGGYTFGSGTRLTVV.

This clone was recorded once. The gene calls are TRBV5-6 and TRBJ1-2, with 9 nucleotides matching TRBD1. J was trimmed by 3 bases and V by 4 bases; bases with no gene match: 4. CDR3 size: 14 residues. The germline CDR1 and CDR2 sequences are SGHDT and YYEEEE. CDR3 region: CASSPQGAYYGYTF. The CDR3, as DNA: TGTGCCAGCAGCCCACAGGGGGCGTACTATGGCTACACCTTC.

The CDR3: CASSARRGLNYGYTF. The CDR3 DNA reads as TGTGCCAGCAGCGCCCGCAGGGGATTGAACTATGGCTACACCTTC. This chain joins TRBV11-2 and TRBJ1-2; weak D call: TRBD1 (6 bases). Germline CDR1 is SGHAT and CDR2 is FQNNGV. Trimming pared 5 bases from V and 2 bases from J, leaving 15 bases between. This CDR3 has 15 residues.

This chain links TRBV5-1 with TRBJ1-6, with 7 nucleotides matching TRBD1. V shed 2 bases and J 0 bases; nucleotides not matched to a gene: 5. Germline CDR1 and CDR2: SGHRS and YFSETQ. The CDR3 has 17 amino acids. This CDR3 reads CASSFGTVTSYNSPLHF. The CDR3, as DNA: TGCGCCAGCAGCTTTGGGACAGTAACCTCCTATAATTCACCCCTCCACTTT.

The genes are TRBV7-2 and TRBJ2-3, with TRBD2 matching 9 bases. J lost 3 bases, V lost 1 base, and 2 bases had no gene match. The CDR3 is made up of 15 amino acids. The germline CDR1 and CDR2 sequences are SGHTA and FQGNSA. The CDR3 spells CASSLGRGGTDTQYF. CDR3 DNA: TGTGCCAGCAGCTTAGGGCGGGGGGGTACAGATACGCAGTATTTT.